This T cell receptor (beta chain) appears in the sequencing data of a study of T cells in Graves' hyperthyroidism and ophthalmopathy. General observations from the study: Most clonotypes expanded in thyroid above 0.001 were likewise present in blood.

Researchers amplified the TCR beta CDR3 regions from RNA transcripts. Using the HTBI primer set, a first-round RT-PCR was run on the TCR CDR3. MiXCR was run by TCRdb on the multiplex PCR reads, yielding one entry per CDR3 protein. This table holds under 350,000 distinct CDR3 sequences, around 23% found once. V was shortened by 1 base and J by 4 bases, with 11 bases between the two germline ends. This CDR3 has 15 residues. Germline V CDR1 and CDR2: SEHNR, FQNEAQ (reference sequence). The sample holds many counts of this clonotype. Antigen unknown. This sequence originates from a woman aged 50 to 65 with Graves' hyperthyroidism. Sequenced input: blood. The V call is TRBV7-9, the J call TRBJ2-1, with D tentatively TRBD1 (6 bases). This CDR3 is CASSLVGQSYNEQFF. CDR3 in DNA: TGTGCCAGCAGCTTAGTTGGACAGTCTTACAATGAGCAGTTCTTC. The whole variable domain, filled in from reference TRBV7-9 and TRBJ2-1, reads DTGVSQNPRHKITKRGQNVTFRCDPISEHNRLYWYRQTLGQGPEFLTYFQNEAQLEKSRLLSDRFSAERPKGSFSTLEIQRTEQGDSAMYLCASSLVGQSYNEQFFGPGTRLTVL.